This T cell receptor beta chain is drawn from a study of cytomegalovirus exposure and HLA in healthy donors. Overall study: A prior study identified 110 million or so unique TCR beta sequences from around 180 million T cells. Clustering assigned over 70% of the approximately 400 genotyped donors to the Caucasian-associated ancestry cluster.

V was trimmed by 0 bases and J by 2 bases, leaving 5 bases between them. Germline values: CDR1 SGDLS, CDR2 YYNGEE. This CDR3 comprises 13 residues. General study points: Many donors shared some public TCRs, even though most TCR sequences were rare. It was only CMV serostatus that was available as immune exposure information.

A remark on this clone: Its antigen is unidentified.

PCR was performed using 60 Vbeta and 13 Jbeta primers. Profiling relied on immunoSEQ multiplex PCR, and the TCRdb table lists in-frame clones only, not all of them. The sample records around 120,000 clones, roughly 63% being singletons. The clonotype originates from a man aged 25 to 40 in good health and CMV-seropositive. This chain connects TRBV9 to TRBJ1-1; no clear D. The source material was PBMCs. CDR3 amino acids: CASSVALNTEAFF. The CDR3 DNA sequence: TGTGCCAGCAGCGTAGCACTAAACACTGAAGCTTTCTTT.